The text below deals with one T cell receptor (beta chain). TCRdb's copy holds only in-frame clones and misses some; the assay was immunoSEQ multiplex PCR. The sample has 200,000 to 250,000 clones; approximately 91% are singletons. The data were obtained in a study of blood T cell repertoires in COVID-19. The germline V gene has CDR1 LGHDT and CDR2 YNNKEL (reference sequence). Trimming cost V 4 bases and J 2 bases; bases outside gene matches: 5. The length of the CDR3 is 14 residues. Sequenced material: peripheral blood. J is TRBJ2-7 and V is TRBV3-1 (or the pseudogene TRBV3-2), with 7 bases aligning to TRBD1. The sequence derives from a woman aged 60-75 years with acute or convalescent COVID-19. In DNA form, the CDR3 reads TGTGCCAGCAGCCCAGGGACAGCCACCTACGAGCAGTACTTC. Translation gives CASSPGTATYEQYF.